This TCR beta chain was documented in a study of blood T cell repertoires in COVID-19. Across the whole study: Nucleic acid was either cDNA or gDNA, and it came from T cells, B-cell-depleted T cells, or PBMCs.

Original processing methods: Quantification of nucleated cells was approximated via reference gene primer amplification. Clones were sequenced by immunoSEQ multiplex PCR, and TCRdb holds only the in-frame ones, with some missing. That table gives V, J and clone size, and the DNA gave D and trimming. The sample records tens of thousands of clones, approximately 83% being singletons. CDR3 length: 14 amino acids. From germline, CDR1 is SQVTM and CDR2 ANQGSEA. Seattle's cohort entered during active infection and was followed longitudinally. In this sample, this clone turned up once. This chain uses TRBV29-1 with TRBJ2-5, with D possibly TRBD2 on 5 matching bases. The origin of this receptor is a man aged 25-45 years with COVID-19, enrolled during active disease. The sample taken for sequencing was peripheral blood. CDR3 amino acids: CSVILPGGQETQYF. In DNA, the CDR3 is TGCAGTGTTATTCTACCCGGCGGGCAAGAGACCCAGTACTTC.